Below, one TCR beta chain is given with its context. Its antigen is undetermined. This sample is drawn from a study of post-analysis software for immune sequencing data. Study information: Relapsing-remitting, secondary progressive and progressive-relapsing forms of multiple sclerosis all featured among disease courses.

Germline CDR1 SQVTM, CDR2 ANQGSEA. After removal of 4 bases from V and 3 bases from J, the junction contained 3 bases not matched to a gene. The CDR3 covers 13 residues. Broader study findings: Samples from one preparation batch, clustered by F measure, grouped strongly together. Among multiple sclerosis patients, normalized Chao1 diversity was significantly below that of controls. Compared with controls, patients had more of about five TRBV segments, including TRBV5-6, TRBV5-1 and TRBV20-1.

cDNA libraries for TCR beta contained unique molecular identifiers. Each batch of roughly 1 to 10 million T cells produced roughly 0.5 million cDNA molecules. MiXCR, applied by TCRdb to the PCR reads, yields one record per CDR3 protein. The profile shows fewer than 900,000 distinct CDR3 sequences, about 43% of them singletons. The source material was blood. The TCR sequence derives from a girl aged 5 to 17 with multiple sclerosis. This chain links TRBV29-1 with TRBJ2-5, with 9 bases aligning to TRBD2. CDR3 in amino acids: CSVGIAGEETQYF. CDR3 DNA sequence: TGCAGCGTTGGGATAGCGGGAGAAGAGACCCAGTACTTC. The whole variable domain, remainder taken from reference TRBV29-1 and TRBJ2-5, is SAVISQKPSRDICQRGTSLTIQCQVDSQVTMMFWYRQQPGQSLTLIATANQGSEATYESGFVIDKFPISRPNLTFSTLTVSNMSPEDSSIYLCSVGIAGEETQYFGPGTRLLVL.